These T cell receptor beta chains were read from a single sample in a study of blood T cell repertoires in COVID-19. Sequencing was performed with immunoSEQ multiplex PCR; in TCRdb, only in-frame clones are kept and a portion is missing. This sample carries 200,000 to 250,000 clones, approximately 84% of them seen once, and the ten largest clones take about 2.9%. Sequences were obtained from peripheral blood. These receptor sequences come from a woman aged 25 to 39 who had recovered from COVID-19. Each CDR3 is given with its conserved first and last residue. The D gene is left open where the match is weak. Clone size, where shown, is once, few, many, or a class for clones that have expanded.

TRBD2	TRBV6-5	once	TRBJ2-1	TGTGCCAGCAGGCCGACTAGCGGGGGGCCCCAGTTCTTC	CASRPTSGGPQFF
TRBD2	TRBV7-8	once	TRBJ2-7	TGTGCCAGCAGCTTAGGGGCCCGCGGGGGGATAGGGGAGCAGTACTTC	CASSLGARGGIGEQYF
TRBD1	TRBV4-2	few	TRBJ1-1	TGTGCCAGCAGCCAAGGGCTGGTACAGGGGGAAACTGAAGCTTTCTTT	CASSQGLVQGETEAFF
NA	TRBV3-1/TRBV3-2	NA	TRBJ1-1	TGTGCCAGCAGCCAACCGGGGTCGACTGAAGCTTTCTTT	CASSQPGSTEAFF
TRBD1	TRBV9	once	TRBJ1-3	TGTGCCAGCAGCGTCACACCGGGACAGGACTCTGGAAACACCATATATTTT	CASSVTPGQDSGNTIYF
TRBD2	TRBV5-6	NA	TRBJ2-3	TGTGCCAGCAGCTTGGGTAGCGGGGGATATTCTAGCACAGATACGCAGTATTTT	CASSLGSGGYSSTDTQYF
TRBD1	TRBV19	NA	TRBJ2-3	TGTGCCAGTACCGACAGGGGTCACACAGATACGCAGTATTTT	CASTDRGHTDTQYF
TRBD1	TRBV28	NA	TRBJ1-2	TGTGCCAGCAGAGACAGGGGATATGGCTACACCTTC	CASRDRGYGYTF
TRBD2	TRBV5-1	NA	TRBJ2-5	TGCGCCAGCAGCCTCTCCGGGACTAGCGGGGAGGCCCAGTACTTC	CASSLSGTSGEAQYF
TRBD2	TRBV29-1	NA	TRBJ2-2	TGCAGCGTTGAAGGTTTAGCGGGGGCCCCCGGGGAGCTGTTTTTT	CSVEGLAGAPGELFF
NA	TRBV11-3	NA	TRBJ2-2	TGTGCCAGCAGCGCACGGCTAAGAAACCAGGGGACCGGGGAGCTGTTTTTT	CASSARLRNQGTGELFF
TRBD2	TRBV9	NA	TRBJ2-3	TGTGCCAGCAGCGTTGGACTCGCGGGGGGGATCGATAGCACAGATACGCAGTATTTT	CASSVGLAGGIDSTDTQYF
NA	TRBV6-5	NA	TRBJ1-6	TGTGCCAGCAGAAGGGAGTCCTATAATTCACCCCTCCACTTT	CASRRESYNSPLHF